Listed here are 30 T cell receptor beta chains from one sample, sequenced in a study of human T cells and chemical hapten exposure (dated by TCRdb to the early 2020s). The receptor library was made with RACE. The sequencing machine was a NextSeq 500. Using fastp at Q25 and MiXCR, TCRdb reprocessed the public reads and kept productive beta chains. Rows with a matching CDR3 protein are joined into one entry that keeps the most common DNA and genes. Recorded for this sample are roughly 380,000 distinct CDR3 sequences; more than 4.5% of them occurred a single time. The ten top clones hold just over 2.5% of the sample. Explained via the paper, the time point label denotes: pre-sensitization, week 0. The sample's treatment or condition, from its label and the paper: therapeutic diphenylcyclopropenone sensitization with weekly scalp DPC. Material: whole blood, obtained in connection with sensitization to the hapten diphenylcyclopropenone (DPC). The receptors stem from a woman aged 50 to 60 with alopecia areata. Some clones in this sample may be carry-over from other donors' samples.

This clonotype appeared a few times. The chain recombines TRBV19 with TRBJ1-5; D unresolved. Germline V gene data show CDR1 as LNHDA and CDR2 as SQIVND (reference sequence). The CDR3 has 14 amino acids. The V and J ends lost 3 bases and 4 bases respectively, with 10 bases between them. For the CDR3, the DNA is TGTGCCAGTAGTATTGGAATGTTAAATCAGCCCCAGCATTTT. This codes for CASSIGMLNQPQHF. The full variable domain, in which reference TRBV19 and TRBJ1-5 provide the parts outside the CDR3, is DGGITQSPKYLFRKEGQNVTLSCEQNLNHDAMYWYRQDPGQGLRLIYYSQIVNDFQKGDIAEGYSVSREKKESFPLTVTSAQKNPTAFYLCASSIGMLNQPQHFGDGTRLSIL.

This clonotype was detected only a few times. The chain employs TRBV12-3 or TRBV12-4 and TRBJ1-1; the D is unclear. V lost 3 bases and J lost 3, with 8 bases in between. The CDR3 runs to 13 residues. This chain's CDR3 is CASSFQPDTEAFF. The CDR3 DNA reads as TGTGCCAGCAGTTTTCAGCCCGACACTGAAGCTTTCTTT.

V and J are TRBV20-1 and TRBJ2-1; the D call may be TRBD1 or TRBD2 (6 bases each). V lost 1 base to trimming and J lost 5 bases, with 18 bases between them. The CDR3 sequence is 16 residues long. CDR1 and CDR2 (germline): DFQATT, SNEGSKA (reference sequence). DNA of the CDR3: TGCAGTGCTAGAGGAACAGGGAGGCAGGTCAACAATGAGCAGTTCTTC. Its translation: CSARGTGRQVNNEQFF.

This clonotype was counted at least ten times. This chain links TRBV7-9 with TRBJ2-2; 10 nucleotides align to TRBD1. This CDR3 is 12 amino acids long. The trim removed 11 bases at V and 9 bases at J, leaving 6 bases unmatched. The germline gives CDR1 SEHNR, CDR2 FQNEAQ (reference sequence). The CDR3 DNA reads as TGTGCCGGGACAGGGGACGGTCGGGAGCTGTTTTTT. Its translation is CAGTGDGRELFF.

A word on this clonotype: A much larger clone differs by one base, so this may be a read error. The rearrangement joins TRBV14 to TRBJ1-1, with D possibly being TRBD1 (5 bases). V lost 3 bases and J 5 bases, leaving 19 bases between the germline ends. The CDR3 has 16 residues. From germline, CDR1 is SGHDN and CDR2 FVKESK. CDR3 sequence: CASSHRPGRGKTEAFF. The DNA for the CDR3 is TGTGCCAGCAGCCACCGACCTGGCCGGGGGAAAACTGAAGCTTTCTTT.

J is TRBJ1-1 and V is TRBV29-1; 7 bases align to TRBD1. The CDR3 has 12 residues. V lost 4 bases, J lost 4 bases, and 3 bases stayed unmatched. The germline V gene has CDR1 SQVTM and CDR2 ANQGSEA. CDR3 coding DNA: TGCAGCGTTGTACCAGGGGGCACTGAAGCTTTCTTT. It is translated as CSVVPGGTEAFF.

This clonotype has more than one count but fewer than ten. V and J are TRBV5-1 and TRBJ2-5; D unresolved. This CDR3 region has 14 residues. Trimming left V 3 bases short and J 5 bases short, with 14 bases between. Per the germline V gene, CDR1 is SGHRS and CDR2 is YFSETQ. CDR3 protein: CASSSGPRWETQYF. The CDR3 DNA reads as TGCGCCAGCAGCTCCGGACCCCGTTGGGAGACCCAGTACTTC. The whole variable domain, filled in from reference TRBV5-1 and TRBJ2-5, reads KAGVTQTPRYLIKTRGQQVTLSCSPISGHRSVSWYQQTPGQGLQFLFEYFSETQRNKGNFPGRFSGRQFSNSRSEMNVSTLELGDSALYLCASSSGPRWETQYFGPGTRLLVL.

This clonotype was counted ten times or more. The chain uses TRBV20-1 and TRBJ2-7; D is possibly TRBD2 (6 bases). V dropped 0 bases and J dropped 2 bases, with 11 bases sitting between them. The CDR3 length is 14 residues. Germline CDR1 and CDR2: DFQATT and SNEGSKA (reference sequence). The CDR3: CSARDTWGAYEQYF. CDR3 sequence (DNA): TGCAGTGCTAGAGATACGTGGGGGGCCTACGAGCAGTACTTC.

This clonotype was counted between two and nine times. CDR3 sequence reads: CASSFPGGYTF. The CDR3 bases are TGCGCCAGCAGCTTCCCCGGAGGCTACACCTTC. The genes are TRBV5-1 and TRBJ1-2, with D unresolved. The CDR3 is 11 amino acids. Trimming shortened V by 2 bases and J by 8 bases, and 7 bases separated the two germline ends. The V gene's germline CDR1 is SGHRS and CDR2 YFSETQ.

This clonotype was observed a handful of times. V and J are TRBV4-2 and TRBJ1-1, with D possibly TRBD1 on 6 matching bases. Trimming took off 4 bases at V and 7 bases at J, with 16 bases between the two ends. The CDR3 consists of 14 residues. CDR1 is LGHNA, CDR2 YNFKEQ, per germline. The CDR3 is CASSLHAGTNEAFF. CDR3 DNA: TGTGCCAGCAGCCTTCACGCCGGGACAAATGAAGCTTTCTTT.

The J gene is TRBJ2-2, the V gene TRBV20-1; 10 bases align to TRBD2. The CDR3 contains 15 residues. The J segment lost 3 bases and the V segment lost 1 base, leaving 2 bases of the junction unmatched. Germline-derived CDR1 and CDR2 are DFQATT and SNEGSKA (reference sequence). The CDR3 spells CSARASGSDTGELFF. The DNA of the CDR3 is TGCAGTGCTAGAGCTAGCGGGAGTGACACCGGGGAGCTGTTTTTT.

This sequence joins TRBV21-1 and TRBJ2-2; the table's D call, TRBD1, was not checked against the DNA. TRBV21-1 is listed as a pseudogene. The CDR3 consists of 19 residues. The CDR3 reads CASSKVTKPRDRGPGELFF. The CDR3 DNA follows: TGTGCCAGCAGCAAAGTAACAAAACCCCGGGACAGGGGGCCTGGGGAGCTGTTTTTT.

This clonotype was seen at least ten times. The gene calls are TRBV10-3 and TRBJ2-7; D unclear. The CDR3 runs 12 residues. V was pared by 4 bases and J by 4 bases, with 8 bases between. Germline V gene data show CDR1 as ENHRY and CDR2 as SYGVKD. The CDR3 reads CAISGKGYEQYF. The CDR3 region has the DNA TGTGCCATCAGTGGAAAAGGGTACGAGCAGTACTTC.

At least ten counts were recorded for this clonotype. V is TRBV20-1 and J is TRBJ2-1; D is possibly TRBD2 (6 bases). The CDR3 covers 16 residues. In germline, CDR1 is DFQATT, CDR2 SNEGSKA (reference sequence). V shed 0 bases and J shed 1 base, with 13 bases lying between them. CDR3 coding DNA: TGCAGTGCTAGAGATGGAGGGGTGCCATCCTACAATGAGCAGTTCTTC. It codes for CSARDGGVPSYNEQFF.

The CDR3 protein is CSAREGNSLSQPQHF. The CDR3 region has the DNA TGCAGTGCTAGAGAGGGAAACAGTCTCAGTCAGCCCCAGCATTTT. The rearrangement uses TRBV20-1 and TRBJ1-5; D is undetermined. Trimming took off 0 bases at V and 6 bases at J, with 15 bases between the two ends. The CDR3 has 15 residues. Germline CDR1 DFQATT, CDR2 SNEGSKA (reference sequence).

This clonotype was observed at least ten times. V usage is TRBV27 and J usage is TRBJ1-1, with D perhaps matching TRBD1 (6 bases). CDR1 MNHEY and CDR2 SMNVEV come from the germline V gene (reference sequence). The CDR3 extends over 14 amino acids. The V end lost 3 bases, the J end lost 1 base, and 9 bases lay between the germline ends. The CDR3 DNA is TGTGCCAGCAGTTTGGGGGGCCCGAACACTGAAGCTTTCTTT. Protein: CASSLGGPNTEAFF.

V is TRBV30 and J is TRBJ1-5, with no clear D. Per germline, CDR1 GTSNPN and CDR2 SVGIG (reference sequence). This CDR3 contains 15 residues. The germline V and J ends were trimmed by 0 bases and 9 bases, with 18 bases remaining between them. The CDR3 sequence is CAWSVTSAFVRPQHF. Written as DNA, the CDR3 is TGTGCCTGGAGTGTAACTTCGGCGTTTGTAAGGCCCCAGCATTTT.

Comment on this clonotype: It differs at one base from a far larger clone, so likely a read error. The chain links TRBV7-2 to TRBJ2-1, with D possibly matching TRBD2 (6 bases). V was trimmed by 1 base and J by 2 bases, leaving 9 bases between them. The germline CDR1 and CDR2 sequences are SGHTA and FQGNSA. The CDR3 extends over 15 amino acids. CDR3: CASSLGTIAYNEQFF. In nucleotides, the CDR3 is TGTGCCAGCAGCTTAGGGACTATCGCCTACAATGAGCAGTTCTTC.

This clonotype was picked up a small number of times. The gene calls are TRBV9 and TRBJ2-7; D is unclear. V was shortened by 4 bases and J by 0 bases, with 8 bases between the two germline ends. Germline-derived CDR1 and CDR2 are SGDLS and YYNGEE. The CDR3 has 13 residues. The CDR3 nucleotides are TGTGCCAGCAGCCCACCTTACTCCTACGAGCAGTACTTC. It codes for CASSPPYSYEQYF.

This clonotype was seen more than once but under ten times. The rearrangement links TRBV2 to TRBJ2-5; D may match TRBD1 or TRBD2 (5 bases each). This CDR3 spans 11 amino acids. Germline V CDR1 and CDR2: SNHLY, FYNNEI. V dropped 4 bases and J dropped 6 bases, with 6 bases sitting between them. CDR3 protein: CASSAGQTQYF. In DNA, the CDR3 is TGTGCCAGCAGTGCGGGGCAGACCCAGTACTTC.

V is TRBV5-1 and J is TRBJ2-2; D possibly corresponds to TRBD2 (5 bases). Trimming removed 1 base at V and 0 bases at J, with 10 bases between. Germline V gene lookup returns CDR1 SGHRS and CDR2 YFSETQ. The CDR3 loop spans 16 amino acids. As DNA, the CDR3 is TGCGCCAGCAGCTTGAGGCTAGCTTCGAACACCGGGGAGCTGTTTTTT. Amino acids: CASSLRLASNTGELFF.

This clonotype has only a few counts. The rearrangement uses TRBV20-1 and TRBJ2-1, with 11 bases identical to TRBD2. V dropped 6 bases and J dropped 3; count of bases not matched to a gene: 4. Per germline, CDR1 DFQATT and CDR2 SNEGSKA (reference sequence). CDR3 size: 14 residues. This CDR3 is CSAGGTSGYNEQFF. The CDR3 region has the DNA TGCAGTGCGGGGGGGACTAGCGGCTACAATGAGCAGTTCTTC.

This clonotype was found a few times. The junction departs from germline at one end; a sequencing error may be responsible. V gene TRBV20-1 combines with J gene TRBJ1-1; D gene uncertain. The CDR3 has 14 residues. Germline V gene lookup returns CDR1 DFQATT and CDR2 SNEGSKA (reference sequence). The CDR3 here is CSARETGSNTEAFF. CDR3 DNA sequence: TGCAGTGCTCGAGAGACGGGTTCGAACACTGAAGCTTTCTTT.

In this sample, this clonotype turned up many times. This chain joins TRBV7-2 and TRBJ2-7; 11 positions agree with TRBD2. Germline CDR1 reads SGHTA; CDR2 reads FQGNSA. V was clipped by 1 base and J by 7 bases; unmatched bases: 3. CDR3 length: 14 residues. The CDR3 spells CASSLELAGVEQYF. DNA of the CDR3: TGTGCCAGCAGCTTAGAACTAGCGGGGGTAGAGCAGTACTTC.

This clonotype was recorded many times. The V call is TRBV5-1, the J call TRBJ2-7, with TRBD1 as a possible D gene (5 bases). CDR3 length: 14 amino acids. Germline loops: CDR1 SGHRS, CDR2 YFSETQ. The ends were cut back, 2 bases at V and 0 bases at J, with 9 bases in the middle. The CDR3 region has the DNA TGCGCCAGCAGCTTTACAGGTCTCTCCTACGAGCAGTACTTC. Encoded protein: CASSFTGLSYEQYF.

This clonotype appeared a few times. The chain employs TRBV7-2 and TRBJ2-1; no reliable D call. The CDR3 is 15 amino acids. Germline CDR1 SGHTA, CDR2 FQGNSA. V was cut by 5 bases and J by 4 bases, with 15 bases left in between. The CDR3 is CASSPEGRRYNEQFF. In DNA, the CDR3 is TGTGCCAGCAGCCCCGAAGGACGGCGATACAATGAGCAGTTCTTC. The full variable domain, in which reference TRBV7-2 and TRBJ2-1 provide the parts outside the CDR3, is GAGVSQSPSNKVTEKGKDVELRCDPISGHTALYWYRQSLGQGLEFLIYFQGNSAPDKSGLPSDRFSAERTGGSVSTLTIQRTQQEDSAVYLCASSPEGRRYNEQFFGPGTRLTVL.

In its sample, this clonotype was seen a few times. V and J are TRBV2 and TRBJ2-7; 11 bases fit TRBD2. CDR3 length equals 14 residues. Germline CDR1 SNHLY, CDR2 FYNNEI. V lost 5 bases, J lost 6 bases, and 6 bases stayed unmatched. CDR3 residues: CASSLTSGTGEQYF. The CDR3 DNA follows: TGTGCCAGCAGTTTGACTAGCGGGACGGGCGAGCAGTACTTC.

This clonotype appeared many times. This chain uses TRBV12-3 or TRBV12-4 with TRBJ2-4; no clear D. The CDR3 has 13 residues. Trimming left V 2 bases short and J 11 bases short, with 13 bases between. CDR3 nucleotides: TGTGCCAGCAGTTTATACGGAGACGGCGTTCAGTACTTC. Amino acids: CASSLYGDGVQYF.

This clonotype was seen only a few times. The chain recombines TRBV6-2 or TRBV6-3 with TRBJ2-3; no clear D gene. Deletions cut 5 bases from V and 4 bases from J, with 13 bases between. In germline, CDR1 is MNHEY, CDR2 SVGEGT. This CDR3 comprises 14 residues. The CDR3 sequence: CASSKSITADTQYF. The CDR3 bases are TGTGCCAGCAGTAAGTCGATCACCGCAGATACGCAGTATTTT.

The table lists this clonotype with many counts. V and J are TRBV27 and TRBJ1-4; D perhaps matches TRBD1 (6 bases). CDR3 length: 15 amino acids. The V gene lost 1 base and the J gene lost 5 bases, with 11 bases spanning the gap. Germline CDR1 reads MNHEY; CDR2 reads SMNVEV (reference sequence). The CDR3 sequence: CASSLWGASNEKLFF. The CDR3 nucleotides are TGTGCCAGCAGTTTATGGGGGGCCTCGAATGAAAAACTGTTTTTT.